Shown below are 17 T cell receptor beta chains from a single sample sequenced in a study of blood T cells in healthy people across ages. Then a second PCR, running about 7 to 11 cycles, was carried out with a sample-barcoded 5' primer and a J-beta primer mix. TCRdb reprocessed the 5' RACE reads with MiXCR, giving one entry per CDR3 protein. The profile shows approximately 900,000 distinct CDR3 sequences, 48% of them singletons. The sequencing input was blood. Receptor source: a man aged 25-45 years in good health.

This clonotype was picked up a small number of times. The chain has TRBV2 and TRBJ2-5; unclear D gene. The ends were cut back, 6 bases at V and 0 bases at J, with 8 bases in the middle. CDR1 SNHLY and CDR2 FYNNEI come from the germline V gene. The CDR3 spans 13 residues. Here the CDR3 reads CASRLAHQETQYF. In DNA form, the CDR3 reads TGTGCCAGCAGGCTGGCTCACCAAGAGACCCAGTACTTC.

This clonotype occurred many times. The chain employs TRBV7-2 and TRBJ2-5; no firm D call. Germline-derived CDR1 and CDR2 are SGHTA and FQGNSA. The V end was cut by 2 bases, the J end by 0 bases, with 4 bases between. CDR3 size: 13 residues. CDR3 coding DNA: TGTGCCAGCAGCTTATCGTACCAAGAGACCCAGTACTTC. It is translated as CASSLSYQETQYF.

This clonotype turned up a few times. The CDR3 is CASSPTRINEQFF. CDR3 coding DNA: TGTGCCAGCAGCCCGACCCGAATCAATGAGCAGTTCTTC. The chain employs TRBV7-8 and TRBJ2-1; D not resolved. The germline V and J ends were trimmed by 5 bases and 6 bases, with 11 bases remaining between them. The CDR3 length is 13 residues. Germline V gene sequence: CDR1 SGHVS, CDR2 FQNEAQ. The full variable domain, completed using reference TRBV7-8 and TRBJ2-1, is GAGVSQSPRYKVAKRGQDVALRCDPISGHVSLFWYQQALGQGPEFLTYFQNEAQLDKSGLPSDRFFAERPEGSVSTLKIQRTQQEDSAVYLCASSPTRINEQFFGPGTRLTVL.

This chain joins TRBV6-5 and TRBJ1-6; TRBD1 aligns across 9 bases. The CDR3 loop spans 15 amino acids. Germline V gene lookup returns CDR1 MNHEY and CDR2 SVGAGI. Germline trimming cut 2 bases from V and 9 bases from J; bases unmatched to any gene: 5. CDR3 region: CASSYDRGSGSPLHF. CDR3 bases: TGTGCCAGCAGTTACGACAGGGGGAGTGGTTCACCCCTCCACTTT.

This chain joins TRBV20-1 and TRBJ2-1, with D perhaps TRBD1 (7 bases). V lost 5 bases and J 6 bases, leaving 17 bases between the germline ends. Germline values: CDR1 DFQATT, CDR2 SNEGSKA (reference sequence). The CDR3 loop spans 14 amino acids. The CDR3 coding sequence is TGCAGTGCTCCTCCAGGGGGGTCGGGCAATGAGCAGTTCTTC. This codes for CSAPPGGSGNEQFF.

This clonotype was found once. The chain combines TRBV29-1 with TRBJ1-1; 9 bases line up with TRBD1. Germline assignment: CDR1 SQVTM and CDR2 ANQGSEA. Trimming removed 6 bases from V and 4 bases from J; junction bases left unmatched: 15. This CDR3 has 16 residues. In nucleotides, the CDR3 is TGCAGCGTGAGACCCCGACAGGGGGGTGTGAGCACTGAAGCTTTCTTT. Its protein is CSVRPRQGGVSTEAFF.

The genes are TRBV4-1 and TRBJ1-4; TRBD1 matches at 8 bases. CDR3 length equals 14 residues. Germline V gene lookup returns CDR1 MGHRA and CDR2 YSYEKL. With 4 bases clipped from V and 5 bases from J, the junction kept 3 bases outside the gene matches. In DNA, the CDR3 is TGCGCCAGCAGCCGGGGACAGGCAAATGAAAAACTGTTTTTT. Translation: CASSRGQANEKLFF.

This clonotype turned up a few times. The chain carries TRBV7-2 and TRBJ2-3; D is unclear. Germline V gene data show CDR1 as SGHTA and CDR2 as FQGNSA. This CDR3 region has 14 residues. Trimming cost V 4 bases and J 2 bases, with 10 bases left between them. The CDR3, as DNA: TGTGCCAGCAGCTGGCGGTCTAACACAGATACGCAGTATTTT. It translates to CASSWRSNTDTQYF. The variable domain in full, with the rest retrieved from reference TRBV7-2 and TRBJ2-3, is GAGVSQSPSNKVTEKGKDVELRCDPISGHTALYWYRQSLGQGLEFLIYFQGNSAPDKSGLPSDRFSAERTGGSVSTLTIQRTQQEDSAVYLCASSWRSNTDTQYFGPGTRLTVL.

V is TRBV5-6 and J is TRBJ2-7, with a possible D match to TRBD1 (5 bases). The J call may be wrong; the DNA end is better matched by TRBJ2-5. This CDR3 is 14 amino acids long. Germline V gene data show CDR1 as SGHDT and CDR2 as YYEEEE. Here the CDR3 reads CASSSQVLRETQYF. The DNA of the CDR3 is TGTGCCAGCAGCTCACAGGTACTGAGGGAGACCCAGTACTTC.

This sequence joins TRBV27 and TRBJ2-1, with D maybe TRBD2 (5 bases). The CDR3 covers 15 residues. Germline CDR1 MNHEY, CDR2 SMNVEV (reference sequence). V lost 4 bases to trimming and J lost 0 bases, with 10 bases between them. The DNA for the CDR3 is TGTGCCAGCAGTTCGGACTTGAGCTCCTACAATGAGCAGTTCTTC. This gives the protein CASSSDLSSYNEQFF.

Many counts were recorded for this clonotype. The rearrangement uses TRBV5-1 and TRBJ2-3; D uncertain. The CDR3 loop spans 15 amino acids. In germline, CDR1 is SGHRS, CDR2 YFSETQ. V gave up 0 bases and J gave up 0 bases, with 8 bases separating them. The CDR3: CASSLVEGSTDTQYF. The CDR3 region has the DNA TGCGCCAGCAGCTTGGTTGAAGGGAGCACAGATACGCAGTATTTT.

The chain joins TRBV4-1 to TRBJ2-7; D remains ambiguous. The germline V and J ends were trimmed by 4 bases and 6 bases, with 10 bases remaining between them. CDR3 size: 12 residues. CDR1 and CDR2 from the germline V gene are MGHRA and YSYEKL. CDR3 region: CASSPPSPEQYF. The CDR3 DNA follows: TGCGCCAGCAGCCCCCCCTCCCCCGAGCAGTACTTC.

This chain joins TRBV20-1 and TRBJ1-2, with 10 bases that match TRBD1. Germline lookup yields CDR1 DFQATT and CDR2 SNEGSKA (reference sequence). This CDR3 spans 12 amino acids. In nucleotides, the CDR3 is TGCAGAGTATGGGACAGGGGCTATGGCTACACCTTC. Translating it yields CRVWDRGYGYTF.

The rearrangement joins TRBV25-1 to TRBJ2-7, with D possibly being TRBD1 or TRBD2 (5 bases each). Germline CDR1 and CDR2: MGHDK and SYGVNS. V gave up 8 bases and J gave up 3 bases, with 14 bases separating them. The CDR3 runs to 13 residues. CDR3 protein: CASRRDGDYEQYF. CDR3 DNA sequence: TGTGCCAGCCGCCGGGACGGGGACTACGAGCAGTACTTC.

This clonotype was found many times. This sequence joins TRBV29-1 and TRBJ2-1; TRBD2 matches 8 bases. The CDR3 runs to 14 residues. The germline V gene encodes CDR1 SQVTM and CDR2 ANQGSEA. The J segment lost 9 bases and the V segment lost 5 bases, leaving 12 bases of the junction unmatched. CDR3 sequence: CSVKGLENRGEQFF. The CDR3 DNA reads TGCAGCGTTAAGGGACTAGAGAATAGGGGTGAGCAGTTCTTC.

The chain employs TRBV29-1 and TRBJ1-2, with D possibly being TRBD1 (5 bases). CDR3 length equals 13 residues. Trimming removed 4 bases at V and 4 bases at J, with 13 bases between. CDR1 SQVTM and CDR2 ANQGSEA come from the germline V gene. Here the CDR3 DNA reads TGCAGCGTTGTTACTGACAGTAGCTATGGCTACACCTTC. The encoded protein is CSVVTDSSYGYTF.

The J gene is TRBJ1-1, the V gene TRBV6-5; D is undetermined. There are 13 residues in the CDR3. V shed 2 bases and J shed 5 bases, with 9 bases lying between them. Germline assignment: CDR1 MNHEY and CDR2 SVGAGI. Here the CDR3 DNA reads TGTGCCAGCAGTTACCGGGGTAAGACTGAAGCTTTCTTT. Its translation: CASSYRGKTEAFF.